These 22 T cell receptor beta chains were all obtained from the same sample, sequenced in a study of T-cell reconstitution after alpha-beta-depleted transplantation in children. For TCRbeta, the library was prepared with unique molecular identifiers. Using its own MiXCR run on the PCR reads, TCRdb lists one record per CDR3 protein. The data contain 450,000 to 600,000 distinct CDR3 sequences, 32% of them singletons. This specimen consisted of PBMCs from the stem cell graft donor, obtained from the stem cell graft. The receptors were gathered from a human donor who donated a stem cell graft to a child with aplastic anemia.

This chain uses TRBV20-1 with TRBJ1-3; a weak D match, TRBD1 (6 bases). Trimming took 2 bases from V and 7 from J, leaving 9 bases between them. The CDR3 has 12 amino acids. CDR1 and CDR2 (germline): DFQATT, SNEGSKA (reference sequence). DNA of the CDR3: TGCAGTGCTAGATACAGGGCGAACACCATATATTTT. Its translation: CSARYRANTIYF.

This clonotype showed up just a few times. The chain uses TRBV30 and TRBJ2-3; D is tentatively TRBD1 or TRBD2 (5 bases each). The length of the CDR3 is 15 residues. The V gene's germline CDR1 is GTSNPN and CDR2 SVGIG (reference sequence). Between the trimmed V and J ends, which lost 2 bases and 3 bases, there was a span of 15 bases. In DNA form, the CDR3 reads TGTGCCTGGAGTCACGGATCGGGGCGGACAGATACGCAGTATTTT. Its protein product is CAWSHGSGRTDTQYF.

This clonotype came up a few times. This chain links TRBV20-1 with TRBJ2-7; D is possibly TRBD1 (5 bases). The V end was cut by 4 bases, the J end by 0 bases, with 13 bases between. Germline lookup yields CDR1 DFQATT and CDR2 SNEGSKA (reference sequence). The CDR3 sequence is 14 residues long. The CDR3 DNA reads as TGCAGTGCTAAGTGGTACGACAGCTCCTACGAGCAGTACTTC. It codes for CSAKWYDSSYEQYF.

The chain recombines TRBV12-3 or TRBV12-4 with TRBJ1-2, with D perhaps TRBD1 (5 bases). The ends were cut back, 3 bases at V and 3 bases at J, with 8 bases in the middle. The CDR3 is made up of 13 amino acids. The CDR3: CASSLRGDYGYTF. DNA for the CDR3: TGTGCCAGCAGTTTGCGGGGGGACTATGGCTACACCTTC.

V is TRBV7-2 and J is TRBJ2-7; 8 nucleotides match TRBD2. Germline CDR1 and CDR2: SGHTA and FQGNSA. V was clipped by 5 bases and J by 0 bases; unmatched bases: 6. This CDR3 is built from 15 residues. The CDR3 bases are TGTGCCAGCAGCCCACGGGAGGGGAGCTCCTACGAGCAGTACTTC. It specifies CASSPREGSSYEQYF.

This clonotype was observed a handful of times. The chain uses TRBV6-5 and TRBJ2-1; 12 bases line up with TRBD1. V lost 4 bases, J lost 8 bases, and 6 bases stayed unmatched. The CDR3 totals 15 residues. Germline V gives CDR1 MNHEY, CDR2 SVGAGI. CDR3 loop: CASSSPGQGAHEQFF. In DNA, the CDR3 is TGTGCCAGCAGTTCTCCGGGACAGGGGGCTCATGAGCAGTTCTTC.

The chain combines TRBV11-3 with TRBJ1-1, with a weak D call TRBD1 (5 bases). The V and J ends lost 5 bases and 11 bases respectively, with 21 bases between them. Germline CDR1 and CDR2: SGHNT and YENEEA. The CDR3 consists of 14 residues. The DNA for the CDR3 is TGTGCCAGCAGCCCCGAAACAAAAGACAGAGGGGCTTTCTTT. Its protein is CASSPETKDRGAFF. The variable domain in full, completed from reference TRBV11-3 and TRBJ1-1, reads EAGVVQSPRYKIIEKKQPVAFWCNPISGHNTLYWYLQNLGQGPELLIRYENEEAVDDSQLPKDRFSAERLKGVDSTLKIQPAELGDSAVYLCASSPETKDRGAFFGQGTRLTVV.

The chain employs TRBV5-1 and TRBJ2-2, with TRBD2 matching over 8 bases. This CDR3 is built from 13 residues. V was pared by 5 bases and J by 5 bases, with 2 bases of the junction left unmatched. CDR1 is SGHRS, CDR2 YFSETQ, per germline. The CDR3 is CASRAGETGELFF. CDR3 coding DNA: TGCGCCAGCAGAGCGGGAGAGACCGGGGAGCTGTTTTTT.

Written as DNA, the CDR3 is TGTGCCAGCAGTTACGTAGCGGGAGGGACCGGGGAGCTGTTTTTT. Translating it yields CASSYVAGGTGELFF. J is TRBJ2-2 and V is TRBV6-2 or TRBV6-3; 11 bases align to TRBD2. Looked up from germline, CDR1 is MNHEY and CDR2 is SVGEGT. The CDR3 consists of 15 residues. J lost 5 bases, V lost 2 bases, and 1 base had no gene match.

This clonotype came up a few times. The chain joins TRBV29-1 to TRBJ2-7, with D uncertain. V was pared by 6 bases and J by 2 bases, with 11 bases between. This CDR3 region has 12 residues. Per germline, CDR1 SQVTM and CDR2 ANQGSEA. CDR3 DNA: TGCAGCGTATTGACCGACGCCTACGAGCAGTACGTC. Translating gives CSVLTDAYEQYV.

This clonotype has just a few counts. This chain links TRBV19 with TRBJ2-2; D perhaps matches TRBD1 (6 bases). With 10 bases removed from V and 8 bases from J, the gap between germline ends came to 20 bases. The germline V gene has CDR1 LNHDA and CDR2 SQIVND (reference sequence). The CDR3 is made up of 14 amino acids. CDR3 amino acids: CATSGAARLGELFF. The CDR3 nucleotides are TGTGCCACGTCAGGGGCCGCCCGATTAGGGGAGCTGTTTTTT.

The rearrangement joins TRBV12-3 or TRBV12-4 to TRBJ2-1, with 9 bases that match TRBD2. This CDR3 comprises 15 residues. V was pared by 6 bases and J by 8 bases, with 11 bases of the junction left unmatched. The CDR3 protein is CASRYRLAEGHEQFF. CDR3 coding DNA: TGTGCCAGCAGATACCGACTAGCGGAGGGACATGAGCAGTTCTTC.

The chain uses TRBV19 and TRBJ2-2, with 7 bases fitting TRBD1. CDR1 is LNHDA, CDR2 SQIVND, per germline (reference sequence). The CDR3 consists of 17 residues. Trimming took 5 bases from V and 8 from J; bases not matched to a gene: 17. The chain's CDR3 is CASSRPLGQRRSGELFF. The CDR3 nucleotides are TGTGCCAGTAGTCGGCCGCTGGGACAGAGGCGTAGTGGGGAGCTGTTTTTT.

This clonotype has just a few counts. The chain joins TRBV5-1 to TRBJ2-7; 11 bases are shared with TRBD1. J lost 9 bases, V lost 4 bases, and 12 bases had no gene match. Germline assignment: CDR1 SGHRS and CDR2 YFSETQ. The CDR3 sequence is 15 residues long. The chain's CDR3 is CASSQPGQGGARQYF. The CDR3 DNA sequence: TGCGCCAGCAGCCAGCCGGGACAGGGGGGGGCTCGGCAGTACTTC. Full variable domain (remainder filled in from reference TRBV5-1 and TRBJ2-7): KAGVTQTPRYLIKTRGQQVTLSCSPISGHRSVSWYQQTPGQGLQFLFEYFSETQRNKGNFPGRFSGRQFSNSRSEMNVSTLELGDSALYLCASSQPGQGGARQYFGPGTRLTVT.

The chain recombines TRBV29-1 with TRBJ1-2; D is unresolved. Germline V gene lookup returns CDR1 SQVTM and CDR2 ANQGSEA. V gave up 6 bases and J gave up 4 bases, with 15 bases separating them. This CDR3 comprises 13 residues. For the CDR3, the DNA is TGCAGCGTCTCCGCCACAAGGTTCTATGGCTACACCTTC. Translation: CSVSATRFYGYTF.

The V call is TRBV6-2 or TRBV6-3, the J call TRBJ2-7; perhaps TRBD2 as D (5 bases). CDR3 length: 16 amino acids. CDR1 and CDR2 from the germline V gene are MNHEY and SVGEGT. Between the trimmed V and J ends, which lost 5 bases and 5 bases, there was a span of 22 bases. CDR3 in amino acids: CASSTLGALRGDEQYF. CDR3 DNA sequence: TGTGCCAGCAGTACACTAGGAGCGCTTCGTGGGGACGAGCAGTACTTC.

The CDR3 bases are TGTGCCAGCAGCCCTACGCACTCAGGCCAGCCCCAGCATTTT. Translating gives CASSPTHSGQPQHF. The V and J genes are TRBV7-2 and TRBJ1-5; D is ambiguous. Germline values: CDR1 SGHTA, CDR2 FQGNSA. The CDR3 covers 14 residues. V was clipped by 5 bases and J by 7 bases, with 15 bases between them.

The V gene is TRBV6-5, the J gene TRBJ2-5; no firm D call. Trimming pared 3 bases from V and 2 bases from J, leaving 10 bases between. Germline-derived CDR1 and CDR2 are MNHEY and SVGAGI. CDR3 length equals 14 residues. The DNA for the CDR3 is TGTGCCAGCAGTTATGTGGCAGCTCAAGAGACCCAGTACTTC. This codes for CASSYVAAQETQYF.

This clonotype was seen a handful of times. V gene TRBV11-2 combines with J gene TRBJ2-7; TRBD1 might be the D (5 bases). Looked up from germline, CDR1 is SGHAT and CDR2 is FQNNGV. Trimming took off 5 bases at V and 3 bases at J, with 14 bases between the two ends. There are 14 residues in the CDR3. CDR3 residues: CASSQTDSFYEQYV. In DNA, the CDR3 is TGTGCCAGCAGCCAGACAGACTCTTTCTACGAGCAGTACGTC.

This clonotype has only one observation. The genes are TRBV12-3 or TRBV12-4 and TRBJ1-5; TRBD1 matches at 9 bases. V shed 4 bases, J shed 1 base, and the junction held 8 bases outside the gene matches. The length of the CDR3 is 17 residues. DNA of the CDR3: TGTGCCAGCAGTTCCCCGGACAGGGGAAAAAGCAATCAGCCCCAGCATTTT. Protein: CASSSPDRGKSNQPQHF.

In this sample, this clonotype turned up a few times. The chain combines TRBV20-1 with TRBJ1-1, with 8 bases that match TRBD1. CDR3 length: 15 residues. V lost 0 bases to trimming and J lost 3 bases; unmatched junction nucleotides: 6. Germline V gene sequence: CDR1 DFQATT, CDR2 SNEGSKA (reference sequence). The DNA for the CDR3 is TGCAGTGCTAGAGACAGGGGGCGAGGGGACACTGAAGCTTTCTTT. Protein sequence: CSARDRGRGDTEAFF.

This clonotype was seen more than once but under ten times. This chain joins TRBV4-3 and TRBJ1-2; tentatively, D is TRBD1 (5 bases). Looked up from germline, CDR1 is LGHNA and CDR2 is YSLEER. The CDR3 covers 15 residues. V was clipped by 0 bases and J by 8 bases, with 16 bases between them. Here the CDR3 reads CASSQDRDGFSGYTF. The CDR3 bases are TGCGCCAGCAGCCAAGACCGGGACGGATTCTCCGGCTACACCTTC.